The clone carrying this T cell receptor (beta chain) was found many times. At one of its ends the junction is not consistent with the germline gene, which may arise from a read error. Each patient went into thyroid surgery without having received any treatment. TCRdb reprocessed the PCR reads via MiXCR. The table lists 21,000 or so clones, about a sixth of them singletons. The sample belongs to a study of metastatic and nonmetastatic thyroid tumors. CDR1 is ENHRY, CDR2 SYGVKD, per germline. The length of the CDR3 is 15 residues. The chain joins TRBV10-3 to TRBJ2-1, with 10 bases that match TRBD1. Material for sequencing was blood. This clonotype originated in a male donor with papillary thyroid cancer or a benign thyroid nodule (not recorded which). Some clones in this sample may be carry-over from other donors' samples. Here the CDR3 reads CAISEKGQGIGEQLF. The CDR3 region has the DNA TGTGCCATCAGTGAGAAGGGACAGGGGATTGGTGAGCAGCTCTTC.